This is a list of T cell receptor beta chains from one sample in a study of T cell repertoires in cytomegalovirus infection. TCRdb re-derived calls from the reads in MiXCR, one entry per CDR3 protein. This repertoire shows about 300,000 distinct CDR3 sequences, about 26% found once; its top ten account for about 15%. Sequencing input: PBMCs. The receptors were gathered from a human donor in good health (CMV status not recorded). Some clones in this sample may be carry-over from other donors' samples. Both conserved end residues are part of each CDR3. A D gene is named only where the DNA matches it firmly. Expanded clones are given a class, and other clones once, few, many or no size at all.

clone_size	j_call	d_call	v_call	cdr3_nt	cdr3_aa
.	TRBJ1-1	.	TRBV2	TGTGCCAGCAGTTTCACTTCAGGTAACACTGAAGCTTTCTTT	CASSFTSGNTEAFF
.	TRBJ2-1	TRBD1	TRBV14	TGTGCCAGCAGCCAACTGGACAGGGGATCATACAATGAGCAGTTCTTC	CASSQLDRGSYNEQFF
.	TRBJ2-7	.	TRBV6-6	TGTGCCAGCAACCCGGGAGACTCTACCTACGAGCAGTACTTC	CASNPGDSTYEQYF
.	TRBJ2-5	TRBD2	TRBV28	TGTGCCAGCAGTTTCGCCCACGGGACTAGCGGCCAAGAGACCCAGTACTTC	CASSFAHGTSGQETQYF
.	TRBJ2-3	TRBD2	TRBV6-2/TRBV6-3	TGTGCCAGCAGTAGGCCCTCAGCGGGAGGAAACCCAGATACGCAGTATTTT	CASSRPSAGGNPDTQYF
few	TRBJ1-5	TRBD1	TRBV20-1	TGCAGTGCCGCTCCACAGGGGACCCAGCCCCAGCATTTT	CSAAPQGTQPQHF
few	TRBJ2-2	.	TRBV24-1	TGTGCCACCAGTGGTTCCGGGACGTCAAGGACCGGGGAGCTGTTTTTT	CATSGSGTSRTGELFF
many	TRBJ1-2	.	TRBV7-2	TGTGCCAGCAGCCCATCGGGGGGTCAATATGGCTACACCTTC	CASSPSGGQYGYTF
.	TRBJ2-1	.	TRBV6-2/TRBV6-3	TGTGCCAGCACTAGTTTCGATGAGCAGTTCTTC	CASTSFDEQFF
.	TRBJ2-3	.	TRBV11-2	TGTGCCAGCAGTTCAGAGGGGCGGTCAGATACGCAGTATTTT	CASSSEGRSDTQYF
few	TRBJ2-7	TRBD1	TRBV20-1	TGCAGTGCCCAAGGCGGGACAGGGGTTACCTACGAGCAGTACTTC	CSAQGGTGVTYEQYF
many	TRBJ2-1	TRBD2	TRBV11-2	TGTGCCAGCAGCGGAACTAGCGGGGTCTACAATGAGCAGTTCTTC	CASSGTSGVYNEQFF
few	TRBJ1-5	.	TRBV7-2	TGTGCCAGCGTTATTCAGCCCCAGCATTTT	CASVIQPQHF
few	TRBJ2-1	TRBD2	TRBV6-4	TGTGCCAGCAGTGTAAATGAGCGGGGGGTCCGGTTCTTC	CASSVNERGVRFF
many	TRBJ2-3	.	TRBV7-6	TGTGCCAGCAGCTTTCAGGGCCCCACAGATACGCAGTATTTT	CASSFQGPTDTQYF
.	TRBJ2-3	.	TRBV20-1	TGCAGTGCTAGAGGTCTGCGATGGGATACGCAGTATTTT	CSARGLRWDTQYF
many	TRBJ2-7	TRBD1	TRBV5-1	TGCGCCAGCAGCTTGGAGGGGACAGGAATCACCTACGAGCAGTACTTC	CASSLEGTGITYEQYF
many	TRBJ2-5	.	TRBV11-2	TGTGCCAGCAGCTTCAGCCTACTCCAAGAGACCCAGTACTTC	CASSFSLLQETQYF
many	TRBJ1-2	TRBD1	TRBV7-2	TGTGCCAGCAGCTTCGGGACAGGCTACTATGGCTACACCTTC	CASSFGTGYYGYTF
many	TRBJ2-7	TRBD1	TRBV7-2	TGTGCCAGCAGCCCGGACAGGGGATTCAACGAGCAGTACTTC	CASSPDRGFNEQYF
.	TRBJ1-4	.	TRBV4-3	TGCGCCAGCAGCCAAATGTTGTGGACAAGACTGTTTTTT	CASSQMLWTRLFF
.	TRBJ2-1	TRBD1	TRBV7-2	TGTGCCAGCAGCCCCCAGGGGGTGGCTACTAATGAGCAGTTCTTC	CASSPQGVATNEQFF
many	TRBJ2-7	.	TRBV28	TGTGCCAGCAGATCGGGACACCCCTTGGAGCAGTACTTC	CASRSGHPLEQYF
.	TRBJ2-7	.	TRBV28	TGTGCCAGCAGTTTACGGTTTTTCGGGACCTCCTACGAGCAGTACTTC	CASSLRFFGTSYEQYF
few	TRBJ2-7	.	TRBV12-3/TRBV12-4	TGTGCCAGCAGACCAGCCATACAGGGATCCTACGAGCAGTACTTC	CASRPAIQGSYEQYF
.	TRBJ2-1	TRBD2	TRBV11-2	TGTGCCAGCAGCCCTGGACTAGCGGATTACAATGAGCAGTTCTTC	CASSPGLADYNEQFF
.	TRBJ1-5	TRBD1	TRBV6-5	TGTGCCAGCAGTCGAGGACAGGGGATGGTCCGCAATCAGCCCCAGCATTTT	CASSRGQGMVRNQPQHF
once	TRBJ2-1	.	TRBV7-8	TGTGCCAGCAGAAACCGAGTGGGCAGCTCCTACAATGAGCAGTTCTTC	CASRNRVGSSYNEQFF
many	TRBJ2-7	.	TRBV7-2	TGTGCCAGCAGCTTTGATCCGGCCTACGAGCAGTACTTC	CASSFDPAYEQYF
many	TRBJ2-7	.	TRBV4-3	TGCGCCAGCAGCCAAGATAGGGGAAGGCACGAGCAGTACTTC	CASSQDRGRHEQYF
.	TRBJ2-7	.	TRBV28	TGTGCCACCCGGACAGCCCGGGAGCAGTACTTC	CATRTAREQYF
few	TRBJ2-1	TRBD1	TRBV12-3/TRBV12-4	TGTGCCAGCAGTGACAGACAGGGGGCAGGGGGCAATGAGCAGTTCTTC	CASSDRQGAGGNEQFF
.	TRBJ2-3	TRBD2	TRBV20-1	TGCAGTGCTTTACCTAATCCCGGGGCTAGCGGGAGTTACACAGATACGCAGTATTTT	CSALPNPGASGSYTDTQYF
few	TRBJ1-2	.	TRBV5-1	TGCGCCAGCAGCTTGGATAGGTCCCGATTCTACACCTTC	CASSLDRSRFYTF
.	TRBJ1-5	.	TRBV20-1	TGCAGTGCTGCGAGGGGTAGGAGCGATCAGCCCCAGCATTTT	CSAARGRSDQPQHF
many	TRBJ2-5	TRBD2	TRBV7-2	TGTGCCAGCAGCTTAGAGGGAGCGGGGGGACAAGAGACCCAGTACTTC	CASSLEGAGGQETQYF
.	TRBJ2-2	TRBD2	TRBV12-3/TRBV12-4	TGTGCCAGCAGTGACCATAGGACTAGCCGCGGGGAGCTGTTTTTT	CASSDHRTSRGELFF
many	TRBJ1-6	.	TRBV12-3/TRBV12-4	TGTGCCAGCAGTTCGAGCTCCTATAATTCACCCCTCCACTTT	CASSSSSYNSPLHF
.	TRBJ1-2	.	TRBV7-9	TGTGCCAGCAGCTTCGACCGAGCGGGCTATGGCTACACCTTC	CASSFDRAGYGYTF
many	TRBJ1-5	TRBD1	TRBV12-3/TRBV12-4	TGTGCCAGCAGTTTAGGAGGGGGCGGGTATCAGCCCCAGCATTTT	CASSLGGGGYQPQHF
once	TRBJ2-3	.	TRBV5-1	TGCGCCAGCAGCGGCCTTGGCACAGATACGCAGTATTTT	CASSGLGTDTQYF